One and the same sample provided the 6 T cell receptor beta chains below, sequenced in a study of T cell changes during pregnancy in multiple sclerosis. Libraries were prepared by immunoSEQ multiplex PCR; TCRdb keeps only in-frame clonotypes and omits some of them. In the table there are under 50,000 clones, approximately 90% of which are singletons. Sample: CD4+ T cells from peripheral blood mononuclear cells, taken after pregnancy. The receptors derive from a female donor with multiple sclerosis, enrolled in a pregnancy study.

V gene TRBV2 combines with J gene TRBJ2-7; D remains ambiguous. The V end was cut by 7 bases, the J end by 0 bases, with 13 bases between. Germline CDR1 SNHLY, CDR2 FYNNEI. The CDR3 sequence is 14 residues long. CDR3 in amino acids: CASTPREPSYEQYF. CDR3 nucleotides: TGTGCCAGCACCCCACGCGAGCCCTCCTACGAGCAGTACTTC.

The gene calls are TRBV14 and TRBJ2-2; D perhaps matches TRBD1 (5 bases). This CDR3 is 15 amino acids long. The germline CDR1 and CDR2 sequences are SGHDN and FVKESK. Trimming shortened V by 4 bases and J by 4 bases, and 13 bases separated the two germline ends. The CDR3 loop reads CASSPKPTGTGELFF. CDR3 sequence (DNA): TGTGCCAGCAGCCCAAAACCCACAGGCACCGGGGAGCTGTTTTTT.

This chain joins TRBV2 and TRBJ2-2; perhaps TRBD2 as D (5 bases). Germline values: CDR1 SNHLY, CDR2 FYNNEI. V lost 4 bases and J 4 bases, leaving 10 bases between the germline ends. The CDR3 covers 14 residues. CDR3 DNA sequence: TGTGCCAGCAGTGTTGTAGCGACCACCGGGGAGCTGTTTTTT. Protein product: CASSVVATTGELFF.

CDR3 in amino acids: CASTLTGGSYEQYF. Here the CDR3 DNA reads TGTGCCAGCACCCTTACGGGGGGCTCCTACGAGCAGTACTTC. The J gene is TRBJ2-7, the V gene TRBV7-2; 7 bases fit TRBD2. CDR3 length: 14 residues. V was pared by 7 bases and J by 0 bases, with 6 bases of the junction left unmatched. Germline CDR1 and CDR2: SGHTA and FQGNSA.

This clone was counted a single time. The gene calls are TRBV2 and TRBJ2-5, with 7 nucleotides matching TRBD1. Germline V gives CDR1 SNHLY, CDR2 FYNNEI. The CDR3 contains 13 residues. The V gene end was trimmed by 7 bases and the J gene end by 1 base; junction bases not matched to a gene: 3. The CDR3 DNA reads TGTGCCAGCACTCGACAGGGCCAAGAGACCCAGTACTTC. Amino acid sequence: CASTRQGQETQYF.

The rearrangement uses TRBV7-2 and TRBJ1-2; 7 positions agree with TRBD1. The CDR3 contains 16 residues. Losses at the gene ends were 4 bases for V and 7 bases for J; bases not matched to a gene: 15. Germline values: CDR1 SGHTA, CDR2 FQGNSA. CDR3 DNA: TGTGCCAGCAGCTATCCCTCCAGGGGGTTCCGGCGTGGCTACACCTTC. Encoded protein: CASSYPSRGFRRGYTF.